This T cell receptor (beta chain) was sequenced in a study of shared clonotypes between healthy human individuals. Looking at the study overall: Per-donor plates numbered three CD4 naive, three CD4 memory, two CD8 naive and one CD8 memory.

Sorted-subset replicate PCR reactions were performed with approximately 180 ng DNA, corresponding to about 32,000 T cell genomes. Data came from immunoSEQ multiplex PCR; TCRdb stores just in-frame clones and leaves some out. The data show more than 850,000 clones, around 78% seen once. Germline CDR1 is SGHNT and CDR2 is YYREEE (reference sequence). V was trimmed by 5 bases and J by 0 bases, leaving 18 bases between them. The CDR3 is made up of 17 amino acids. Both subsets, CD45RA+ naive and CD45RA-negative memory, were split from the CD4+ cells. Only a few counts were recorded for this clone. This TCR came from a man aged 18 to 30 in good health. Some clones in this sample may be carry-over from other donors' samples. This chain joins TRBV5-4 and TRBJ2-1; perhaps TRBD1 as D (6 bases). The sequenced material came from memory CD4+ T cells from PBMCs. The subset here: CD45RA-negative fraction. Here the CDR3 DNA reads TGTGCCAGCAGTCGGGGACAAGCGGCCTTCTCCTACAATGAGCAGTTCTTC. Residues: CASSRGQAAFSYNEQFF. The full variable domain, in which reference TRBV5-4 and TRBJ2-1 provide the parts outside the CDR3, is ETGVTQSPTHLIKTRGQQVTLRCSSQSGHNTVSWYQQALGQGPQFIFQYYREEENGRGNFPPRFSGLQFPNYSSELNVNALELDDSALYLCASSRGQAAFSYNEQFFGPGTRLTVL.